This T cell receptor (beta chain) appears in the sequencing data of a study of T cell responses to AZD1222 COVID-19 vaccine. Trimming stripped 3 bases from V and 4 bases from J, with 15 bases between. Germline values: CDR1 LNHDA, CDR2 SQIVND (reference sequence). This CDR3 has 15 amino acids. The sample holds many counts of this clone. Clones were read by immunoSEQ multiplex PCR, and TCRdb kept only the in-frame ones, dropping some. The table includes 150,000 to 200,000 clones, 90% to 95% detected once. The source material was peripheral blood, sampled 28 days after the second AZD1222 dose. The chain is built from TRBV19 and TRBJ2-5, with TRBD1 as a possible D gene (6 bases). This clonotype originated in an adult who received the AZD1222 COVID-19 vaccine. The CDR3 DNA sequence: TGTGCCAGTAGTATCCCTGGCAGGGGTGGAGAGACCCAGTACTTC. Encoded protein: CASSIPGRGGETQYF.